The sequence of this T cell receptor (beta chain) was determined in a study of spatial heterogeneity in lung cancer (dated by TCRdb to between 2019 and 2020). For the study in its entirety: Donors were 70 or so patients with early-stage, untreated non-small cell lung cancer from the lung TRACERx cohort. Both alpha and beta chains were TCR-sequenced in samples taken at surgery, namely 220 tumor regions, 62 to 70 matched nontumor lung samples and 55 to 60 PBMC samples. Follow-up PBMC samples were sequenced whenever available, and the median time to follow-up was 2 to 3 years after resection. Beta-chain transcripts were consistently detected in greater numbers than alpha-chain transcripts, which likely reflected higher beta-chain transcript abundance. In the raw uncorrected reads, each unique combination of TCR and UMI appeared on average more than ten times. Nonsynonymous mutation counts, determined by whole-exome sequencing of tumor tissue, were related to features of the TCR repertoire. The study quantitatively compared TCR alpha and beta repertoires across multiple tumor regions, matched nontumor lung and blood in non-small cell lung cancer.

The time point label here, explained by the study, means: blood at routine non-recurrence follow-up after resection. TCR sequencing used whole RNA extracted from tumor and nontumor lung tissue, or from cryopreserved PBMC samples, without cell sorting. Patients were selected for TCR sequencing only if sufficient RNA was available from at least two tumor regions. The CDR3 spans 16 residues, from the cysteine through the phenylalanine. CDR3 DNA is the only sequence kept; it has 48 bases, read in frame from the first base. Germline trimming: 2 bases from V, 10 bases from J; junction bases outside gene matches: 14. The germline V gene yields SGHRS for CDR1 and YFSETQ for CDR2. General study outcomes and caveats: Confirming at a functional level the hypothesis that regional TCRs recognize regional mutations was considered to require additional single-cell paired TCR alpha and beta sequencing. Ubiquitous expanded tumor TCRs showed up in blood more often at tumor resection than at routine follow-up. Comparisons of baseline and follow-up blood repertoires included only around 13 patients.

This clonotype was detected ten times or more. Its antigen is unknown. Base qualities are not at hand, and no much larger clone is one base apart. The library was generated by 5' RACE. TCRdb lists the instrument as NextSeq 500. To allow correction of PCR and sequencing errors, the TCR library protocol tagged every TCR cDNA molecule with a unique molecular identifier. For the original study's pipeline: TCR identification, UMI-based error correction and CDR3 extraction were performed with Decombinator tools. TCRs above a frequency of 2 per 1,000, corresponding to the top 1% of the tumor frequency distribution, were defined as expanded. Rényi diversity was computed with the R vegan package after subsampling each repertoire 100 times to 5,000 TCRs. To build CDR3 similarity networks, amino acid triplet string-kernel similarity was used, and CDR3s were connected when their pairwise similarity was above 0.82. TCRdb ran its own pipeline on the public reads, namely fastp trimming at Q25 and MiXCR clone calling, and kept in-frame beta chains. For every CDR3 protein sequence, its rows merge into one entry that carries the most common genes and DNA. Here the V and J calls rest on TCRdb's processing, not on the authors' analysis. The sample contains fewer than 45,000 distinct CDR3 sequences, about 10% of them found a single time. The ten largest account for 17% of the sample.

The sample in question was PBMCs, obtained at follow-up. The sequence came from a female donor with early-stage non-small cell lung cancer. The receptor chain draws on TRBV5-1 and TRBJ2-1; 8 of the junction bases match TRBD1. The bases read TGCGCCAGCAGCTTACAGACAGGGGATGAGAGCGGAGAGCAGTTCTTC. Translated, it gives CASSLQTGDESGEQFF.